Presented here are 16 T cell receptor beta chains from one specimen sequenced in a study of HIV-infected patients and healthy controls. All unsorted peripheral T cells were captured because whole blood was used without fractionation. Reverse transcription used about 510 ng RNA and constant-region primers for alpha and beta. Using multiplexing indices, alpha and beta chain libraries were generated apart by chain-specific third strand synthesis. TCRdb recomputed calls from the 5' RACE reads with MiXCR, one row per CDR3 protein. The sample has 7,500 or so distinct CDR3 sequences, approximately 8.4% seen once. The sequencing here drew on blood, taken before antiretroviral therapy. The receptors were gathered from an adult with HIV infection.

There are many counts of this clonotype. The chain uses TRBV7-2 and TRBJ1-5, with 10 nucleotides matching TRBD1. Germline-derived CDR1 and CDR2 are SGHTA and FQGNSA. This CDR3 contains 15 residues. V lost 5 bases to trimming and J lost 6 bases; unmatched junction nucleotides: 7. The CDR3 nucleotides read TGTGCCAGCAGCGGCCGACAGGGGGCGGGTCAGCCCCAGCATTTT. This codes for CASSGRQGAGQPQHF.

This clonotype appeared a few times. The CDR3 region is CASSLEGDPFYFGANVLTF. In DNA form, the CDR3 reads TGTGCCAGCAGCTTAGAAGGGGACCCGTTTTATTTTGGGGCCAACGTCCTGACTTTC. This chain uses TRBV11-2 with TRBJ2-6, with D perhaps given as TRBD1 or TRBD2 (5 bases each). Germline CDR1 SGHAT, CDR2 FQNNGV. The CDR3 extends over 19 amino acids. V lost 0 bases and J lost 3, with 18 bases in between.

Many counts were recorded for this clonotype. V is TRBV6-2 or TRBV6-3 and J is TRBJ1-5, with 7 nucleotides matching TRBD1. Germline CDR1 and CDR2: MNHEY and SVGEGT. With V trimmed by 5 bases and J by 5 bases, 3 bases remained unmatched. This CDR3 has 13 amino acids. CDR3 coding DNA: TGTGCCAGCAGTACCGACAGGGATCAGCCCCAGCATTTT. This codes for CASSTDRDQPQHF.

This clonotype was recorded at least ten times. At one of its ends the junction is not consistent with the germline gene, which may arise from a read error. The chain joins TRBV2 to TRBJ2-3; 7 bases fit TRBD1. The CDR3 spans 15 residues. Germline V gene lookup returns CDR1 SNHLY and CDR2 FYNNEI. This chain's CDR3 is CASREGGRGTDTQYF. In DNA form, the CDR3 reads TGTGCCAGCAGAGAAGGGGGCAGGGGAACAGATACGCAGTATTTT.

The V call is TRBV6-6, the J call TRBJ2-7, with TRBD2 matching 11 bases. This CDR3 has 16 residues. The germline CDR1 and CDR2 sequences are MNHNY and SVGAGI (reference sequence). The ends lost 8 bases at V and 2 bases at J; junction bases unmatched: 11. Written as DNA, the CDR3 is TGTGCCAGCGGAGTGCTAGCGGGGGGTTCCACCTACGAGCAGTACTTC. Protein: CASGVLAGGSTYEQYF.

By its share, this clonotype is medium-sized (0.01 to 0.1%). The chain recombines TRBV7-9 with TRBJ1-1, with 8 bases matching TRBD1. Germline-derived CDR1 and CDR2 are SEHNR and FQNEAQ (reference sequence). The length of the CDR3 is 14 residues. The V gene end was trimmed by 5 bases and the J gene end by 4 bases; junction bases not matched to a gene: 6. CDR3: CASSAGQGITEAFF. CDR3 DNA sequence: TGTGCCAGCAGCGCAGGACAGGGTATCACTGAAGCTTTCTTT.

The rearrangement links TRBV5-1 to TRBJ2-3, with TRBD2 matching over 8 bases. This CDR3 spans 16 amino acids. Germline V CDR1 and CDR2: SGHRS, YFSETQ. Trimming removed 0 bases from V and 5 bases from J; junction bases left unmatched: 8. The CDR3 DNA is TGCGCCAGCAGCTTGGTTCCAGCGGGAGCCTTAGATACGCAGTATTTT. Translation gives CASSLVPAGALDTQYF.

By share of the sample, this clonotype is medium-sized. The chain joins TRBV12-3 or TRBV12-4 to TRBJ1-4, with a possible D match to TRBD1 (5 bases). Trimming shortened V by 10 bases and J by 5 bases, and 11 bases separated the two germline ends. The CDR3 has 12 residues. CDR3 in DNA: TGTGCCATTTCGAGGGGCAATGAAAAACTGTTTTTT. The encoded protein is CAISRGNEKLFF.

At least ten counts were recorded for this clonotype. The gene calls are TRBV6-2 or TRBV6-3 and TRBJ1-5; D is ambiguous. The CDR3 covers 14 residues. The germline V and J ends were trimmed by 3 bases and 5 bases, with 11 bases remaining between them. The V gene's germline CDR1 is MNHEY and CDR2 SVGEGT. The CDR3 nucleotides are TGTGCCAGCAGTTATTGGGCCGCTGATCAGCCCCAGCATTTT. The encoded protein is CASSYWAADQPQHF.

By share, this clonotype ranks as medium-sized. The chain carries TRBV20-1 and TRBJ2-6; 8 nucleotides align to TRBD1. The germline gives CDR1 DFQATT, CDR2 SNEGSKA (reference sequence). V trimming: 0 bases; J trimming: 2 bases; junction bases outside the gene matches: 3. The CDR3 length is 16 residues. In DNA, the CDR3 is TGCAGTGCTAGAGATGGGGGACAGGCTGGGGCCAACGTCCTGACTTTC. Encoded protein: CSARDGGQAGANVLTF.

Sample share makes this clonotype medium-sized. J is TRBJ1-1 and V is TRBV15, with 8 bases matching TRBD1. The CDR3 contains 16 residues. Germline V gene data show CDR1 as LNHNV and CDR2 as YYDKDF (reference sequence). V lost 1 base to trimming and J lost 5 bases; unmatched junction nucleotides: 9. The CDR3 bases are TGTGCCACCAGCAGAGTAGGGGGCAGGGGGCGGACTGAAGCTTTCTTT. This codes for CATSRVGGRGRTEAFF.

Within the sample, this clonotype is medium-sized. This chain joins TRBV12-3 or TRBV12-4 and TRBJ2-3; D is unclear. The CDR3 extends over 13 amino acids. The V and J ends lost 3 bases and 1 base respectively, with 5 bases between them. The CDR3: CASSLDRTDTQYF. CDR3 nucleotides: TGTGCCAGCAGTTTGGACCGCACAGATACGCAGTATTTT.

This clonotype occurred many times. The V call is TRBV12-3 or TRBV12-4, the J call TRBJ1-1; D gene ambiguous. The V gene lost 2 bases and the J gene lost 1 base, with 5 bases spanning the gap. The CDR3 has 13 residues. CDR3 sequence: CASSLSENTEAFF. CDR3 bases: TGTGCCAGCAGTTTATCAGAGAACACTGAAGCTTTCTTT.

This clonotype rates as medium-sized. V gene TRBV16 combines with J gene TRBJ2-3, with D perhaps matching TRBD2 (6 bases). The length of the CDR3 is 13 residues. Germline CDR1 and CDR2: KGHSY and FQNENV. Trimming stripped 2 bases from V and 14 bases from J, with 17 bases between. DNA of the CDR3: TGTGCCAGCAGCCAACCGCAACGGGACGGGAGGTATTTT. It encodes CASSQPQRDGRYF. Full variable domain (outside the CDR3, taken from reference TRBV16 and TRBJ2-3): GEEVAQTPKHLVRGEGQKAKLYCAPIKGHSYVFWYQQVLKNEFKFLISFQNENVFDETGMPKERFSAKCLPNSPCSLEIQATKLEDSAVYFCASSQPQRDGRYFGPGTRLTVL.

This clonotype is classed as medium-sized (0.01 to 0.1%). The chain has TRBV29-1 and TRBJ2-7, with D perhaps matching TRBD1 (6 bases). Trimming stripped 3 bases from V and 2 bases from J, with 8 bases between. Germline CDR1 and CDR2: SQVTM and ANQGSEA. The CDR3 sequence is 12 residues long. CDR3 amino acids: CSVEDRPYEQYF. The CDR3, as DNA: TGCAGCGTTGAGGACAGACCCTACGAGCAGTACTTC.

The CDR3 reads CSVLAGGVFEQYF. The CDR3 DNA reads TGCAGCGTTCTAGCAGGGGGCGTTTTCGAGCAGTACTTC. The chain uses TRBV29-1 and TRBJ2-7, with 8 bases lining up with TRBD1. CDR1 is SQVTM and CDR2 is ANQGSEA in the germline V gene. V was clipped by 5 bases and J by 6 bases; unmatched bases: 9. This CDR3 is 13 amino acids long.